Following are 28 T cell receptor beta chains from one sample sequenced in a study of blood T cell repertoires in COVID-19. The protocol was immunoSEQ multiplex PCR, while the TCRdb copy is restricted to in-frame clones and leaves out a portion. The sample holds roughly 240,000 clones; about 82% are singletons and the top ten take over 5.5%. What was sequenced was peripheral blood. The receptor set was obtained from a woman of 80 years or more with COVID-19, enrolled during active disease.

The rearrangement links TRBV28 to TRBJ1-3, with 9 bases identical to TRBD1. Germline values: CDR1 MDHEN, CDR2 SYDVKM. Losses at the gene ends were 7 bases for V and 0 bases for J; bases not matched to a gene: 13. The CDR3 consists of 18 residues. CDR3 sequence: CASTGTGMLTGSGNTIYF. CDR3 nucleotides: TGTGCCAGCACGGGGACAGGGATGTTAACGGGCTCTGGAAACACCATATATTTT.

This clone was detected only a few times. The rearrangement uses TRBV11-3 and TRBJ2-1; D call uncertain. Per the germline V gene, CDR1 is SGHNT and CDR2 is YENEEA. Trimming cost V 1 base and J 2 bases, with 6 bases left between them. The CDR3 consists of 14 residues. CDR3 protein: CASSLGAPYNEQFF. The CDR3 bases are TGTGCCAGCAGCTTAGGAGCTCCCTACAATGAGCAGTTCTTC. The variable domain in full, with the rest retrieved from reference TRBV11-3 and TRBJ2-1, is EAGVVQSPRYKIIEKKQPVAFWCNPISGHNTLYWYLQNLGQGPELLIRYENEEAVDDSQLPKDRFSAERLKGVDSTLKIQPAELGDSAVYLCASSLGAPYNEQFFGPGTRLTVL.

The rearrangement links TRBV7-2 to TRBJ1-3, with D uncertain. V lost 5 bases to trimming and J lost 0 bases, with 11 bases between them. The CDR3 extends over 15 amino acids. Germline CDR1 and CDR2: SGHTA and FQGNSA. The CDR3 nucleotides read TGTGCCAGCAGCCTAGACGTGAGCTCTGGAAACACCATATATTTT. It specifies CASSLDVSSGNTIYF.

The chain combines TRBV15 with TRBJ2-3; 8 bases are a match to TRBD2. Losses at the gene ends were 0 bases for V and 0 bases for J; bases not matched to a gene: 5. Germline V gives CDR1 LNHNV, CDR2 YYDKDF (reference sequence). The length of the CDR3 is 17 residues. The chain's CDR3 is CATSRDTGGVSTDTQYF. In DNA, the CDR3 is TGTGCCACCAGCAGAGACACGGGGGGGGTAAGCACAGATACGCAGTATTTT.

This clone was counted once. The chain is built from TRBV3-1 (or the pseudogene TRBV3-2) and TRBJ1-6, with 7 nucleotides matching TRBD1. The CDR3 covers 16 residues. Germline trimming cut 0 bases from V and 9 bases from J; bases unmatched to any gene: 8. The germline gives CDR1 LGHDT, CDR2 YNNKEL (reference sequence). The CDR3 is CASSQDRRGLASPLHF. The CDR3 DNA sequence: TGTGCCAGCAGCCAAGATCGAAGGGGGCTCGCTTCACCCCTCCACTTT.

This chain links TRBV19 with TRBJ2-2, with TRBD2 as a possible D gene (6 bases). Germline V gene lookup returns CDR1 LNHDA and CDR2 SQIVND (reference sequence). Trimming took off 10 bases at V and 7 bases at J, with 16 bases between the two ends. The CDR3 consists of 13 residues. DNA of the CDR3: TGTGCCACCGGGGATTGGGAGGTCGGGGAGCTGTTTTTT. Protein product: CATGDWEVGELFF.

The CDR3 region is CASSFGLAGLSYEQYF. The CDR3 bases are TGTGCCAGCAGTTTCGGACTAGCGGGGCTATCCTACGAGCAGTACTTC. V and J are TRBV28 and TRBJ2-7, with 12 nucleotides matching TRBD2. CDR3 length: 16 amino acids. CDR1 MDHEN and CDR2 SYDVKM come from the germline V gene. The trim removed 3 bases at V and 1 base at J, leaving 4 bases unmatched.

V gene TRBV6-2 or TRBV6-3 combines with J gene TRBJ2-1; possibly TRBD1 for D (6 bases). Deletions cut 5 bases from V and 1 base from J, with 12 bases between. From germline, CDR1 is MNHEY and CDR2 SVGEGT. The CDR3 has 15 residues. CDR3: CASSPQGMSYNEQFF. The CDR3, as DNA: TGTGCCAGCAGTCCACAGGGAATGTCCTACAATGAGCAGTTCTTC.

The chain's CDR3 is CAWAGANYGYTF. As DNA, the CDR3 is TGTGCCTGGGCCGGGGCTAACTATGGCTACACCTTC. The chain combines TRBV28 with TRBJ1-2; no firm D call. Germline V gene data show CDR1 as MDHEN and CDR2 as SYDVKM. The CDR3 consists of 12 residues. Between the trimmed V and J ends, which lost 11 bases and 0 bases, there was a span of 10 bases.

The chain uses TRBV29-1 and TRBJ2-2; a weak D match, TRBD2 (5 bases). The CDR3 has 13 residues. V was pared by 7 bases and J by 8 bases, with 17 bases between. Germline V gene sequence: CDR1 SQVTM, CDR2 ANQGSEA. The DNA of the CDR3 is TGCAGCGCCGGAGAAAGGGCGGGTGGGGAGCTGTTTTTT. Translation: CSAGERAGGELFF.

The chain carries TRBV6-5 and TRBJ2-6, with D perhaps TRBD1 (5 bases). The CDR3 is 15 residues long. Between the trimmed V and J ends, which lost 7 bases and 3 bases, there was a span of 13 bases. Germline CDR1 MNHEY, CDR2 SVGAGI. CDR3 DNA sequence: TGTGCCAGCAAGGTCTGGGGCGGTGGGGCCAACGTCCTGACTTTC. Translated, it gives CASKVWGGGANVLTF.

The V gene is TRBV7-9, the J gene TRBJ2-7, with TRBD2 as a possible D gene (5 bases). CDR3 length: 11 residues. Trimming took 4 bases from V and 12 from J, leaving 13 bases between them. The germline CDR1 and CDR2 sequences are SEHNR and FQNEAQ (reference sequence). The CDR3 DNA is TGTGCCAGCAGCTCAGCGGCCGTGGCGTACTTC. This encodes CASSSAAVAYF.

This clone was found a few times. J is TRBJ1-5 and V is TRBV11-2, with 7 bases aligning to TRBD1. CDR1 and CDR2 (germline): SGHAT, FQNNGV. The CDR3 is made up of 15 amino acids. Trimming at V came to 6 bases and at J to 5 bases, leaving 10 bases not matched to a gene. The CDR3 reads CASSRGQTNDQPQHF. CDR3 nucleotides: TGTGCCAGCAGTCGGGGACAGACTAACGATCAGCCCCAGCATTTT. Looking up the rest from reference TRBV11-2 and TRBJ1-5 gives the full variable domain: EAGVAQSPRYKIIEKRQSVAFWCNPISGHATLYWYQQILGQGPKLLIQFQNNGVVDDSQLPKDRFSAERLKGVDSTLKIQPAKLEDSAVYLCASSRGQTNDQPQHFGDGTRLSIL.

The V call is TRBV5-1, the J call TRBJ1-1, with TRBD1 identical over 10 bases. V shed 5 bases, J shed 6 bases, and the junction held 7 bases outside the gene matches. Germline V gene lookup returns CDR1 SGHRS and CDR2 YFSETQ. This CDR3 contains 14 residues. The CDR3 DNA sequence: TGCGCCAGCAGGCTCGACAGGGGGCGACCTGAAGCTTTCTTT. The encoded protein is CASRLDRGRPEAFF.

This rearrangement joins TRBV5-1 to TRBJ1-5, with TRBD1 matching 10 bases. This CDR3 contains 18 residues. V lost 1 base, J lost 4 bases, and 11 bases stayed unmatched. The germline gives CDR1 SGHRS, CDR2 YFSETQ. As DNA, the CDR3 is TGCGCCAGCAGCTTGCGACAGGGGGCCATCTGGGAGAATCAGCCCCAGCATTTT. Its translation is CASSLRQGAIWENQPQHF.

This clone was detected once. The genes are TRBV11-2 and TRBJ2-5, with 8 bases identical to TRBD2. Germline CDR1 is SGHAT and CDR2 is FQNNGV. The V and J ends lost 1 base and 1 base, in that order; junction bases with no gene match: 5. This CDR3 region has 16 residues. The CDR3 nucleotides are TGTGCCAGCAGCTTAGGAGGCGGGGGGCGCCAAGAGACCCAGTACTTC. Translation gives CASSLGGGGRQETQYF. Together with reference TRBV11-2 and TRBJ2-5, the CDR3 gives the full variable domain: EAGVAQSPRYKIIEKRQSVAFWCNPISGHATLYWYQQILGQGPKLLIQFQNNGVVDDSQLPKDRFSAERLKGVDSTLKIQPAKLEDSAVYLCASSLGGGGRQETQYFGPGTRLLVL.

V is TRBV11-2 and J is TRBJ2-5, with 8 bases matching TRBD2. V shed 5 bases and J 4 bases; nucleotides not matched to a gene: 3. Germline-derived CDR1 and CDR2 are SGHAT and FQNNGV. The CDR3 spans 13 residues. This CDR3 reads CASSRSGGETQYF. The CDR3 nucleotides are TGTGCCAGCAGCCGGAGCGGGGGAGAGACCCAGTACTTC.

The rearrangement uses TRBV30 and TRBJ1-5; D not certain. The V gene's germline CDR1 is GTSNPN and CDR2 SVGIG (reference sequence). V lost 0 bases and J lost 0, with 9 bases in between. This CDR3 has 15 residues. The chain's CDR3 is CAWSVSGYSNQPQHF. DNA for the CDR3: TGTGCCTGGAGTGTATCGGGATATAGCAATCAGCCCCAGCATTTT.

This rearrangement joins TRBV6-5 to TRBJ1-1; 7 bases fit TRBD1. J lost 2 bases, V lost 5 bases, and 5 bases had no gene match. The CDR3 contains 14 residues. The germline V gene encodes CDR1 MNHEY and CDR2 SVGAGI. This CDR3 is CASSLTGPNTEAFF. The CDR3, as DNA: TGTGCCAGCAGTCTGACAGGGCCAAACACTGAAGCTTTCTTT.

This chain links TRBV6-2 or TRBV6-3 with TRBJ1-2; 9 positions agree with TRBD1. The CDR3 length is 17 residues. Germline V CDR1 and CDR2: MNHEY, SVGEGT. V lost 5 bases and J lost 0; bases outside the gene matches: 10. The CDR3 coding sequence is TGTGCCAGCAGTGCCGGGACAGGGCGACCTACTAACTATGGCTACACCTTC. This sequence encodes CASSAGTGRPTNYGYTF.

This chain connects TRBV6-5 to TRBJ1-2, with D uncertain. Germline values: CDR1 MNHEY, CDR2 SVGAGI. The CDR3 covers 15 residues. V dropped 4 bases and J dropped 0 bases, with 12 bases sitting between them. Here the CDR3 reads CASSSTRGTNYGYTF. In DNA form, the CDR3 reads TGTGCCAGCAGTTCTACCCGCGGCACTAACTATGGCTACACCTTC.

The CDR3 nucleotides are TGTGCCATCAGTGAGTCCTTGGACGGGGGGGAAAAACTGTTTTTT. It codes for CAISESLDGGEKLFF. V gene TRBV10-3 combines with J gene TRBJ1-4; maybe TRBD1 (5 bases). Germline V gives CDR1 ENHRY, CDR2 SYGVKD. There are 15 residues in the CDR3. Trimming took 0 bases from V and 8 from J, leaving 13 bases between them.

This chain links TRBV7-2 with TRBJ2-5; TRBD2 might be the D (5 bases). The germline V gene encodes CDR1 SGHTA and CDR2 FQGNSA. This CDR3 is built from 15 residues. Trimming stripped 4 bases from V and 0 bases from J, with 12 bases between. The CDR3 DNA reads as TGTGCCAGCAGCTCACAACCGGGAAACCAAGAGACCCAGTACTTC. Its translation: CASSSQPGNQETQYF.

The rearrangement uses TRBV6-5 and TRBJ2-2, with D possibly being TRBD1 (6 bases). CDR3 length equals 14 residues. V was clipped by 5 bases and J by 2 bases, with 9 bases between them. CDR1 is MNHEY, CDR2 SVGAGI, per germline. The CDR3 nucleotides are TGTGCCAGCAGTACAGGGAGAAACACCGGGGAGCTGTTTTTT. It yields the protein CASSTGRNTGELFF.

The rearrangement links TRBV24-1 to TRBJ1-1; no firm D call. Germline V gene lookup returns CDR1 KGHDR and CDR2 SFDVKD. With 10 bases removed from V and 0 bases from J, the gap between germline ends came to 11 bases. The CDR3 spans 13 residues. Written as DNA, the CDR3 is TGTGCCACGCAGGTATCGGTGAACACTGAAGCTTTCTTT. As protein: CATQVSVNTEAFF.

The J gene is TRBJ2-3, the V gene TRBV5-1; 7 nucleotides match TRBD2. CDR1 and CDR2 (germline): SGHRS, YFSETQ. V was clipped by 5 bases and J by 2 bases; unmatched bases: 5. The CDR3 length is 14 residues. The CDR3 DNA reads TGCGCCAGCAGGGTCGGGGGGAACACAGATACGCAGTATTTT. It specifies CASRVGGNTDTQYF.

This rearrangement joins TRBV19 to TRBJ1-4; 7 bases align to TRBD1. The CDR3 extends over 15 amino acids. Germline loops: CDR1 LNHDA, CDR2 SQIVND (reference sequence). With 5 bases clipped from V and 2 bases from J, the junction kept 5 bases outside the gene matches. CDR3 protein: CASSSGQVTNEKLFF. Here the CDR3 DNA reads TGTGCCAGTAGTTCCGGACAGGTTACTAATGAAAAACTGTTTTTT.

This chain links TRBV28 with TRBJ1-1, with TRBD1 identical over 8 bases. The CDR3 has 14 amino acids. Germline loops: CDR1 MDHEN, CDR2 SYDVKM. The V and J ends lost 5 bases and 7 bases, in that order; junction bases with no gene match: 9. DNA of the CDR3: TGTGCCAGCAGTCCCAGGGGGCACCGAGTTGAAGCTTTCTTT. It is translated as CASSPRGHRVEAFF.